The 21 T cell receptor beta chains listed next were all sequenced from one sample in a study of cytomegalovirus exposure and HLA in healthy donors. Clones were sequenced by immunoSEQ multiplex PCR, and TCRdb holds only the in-frame ones, with some missing. The sample records roughly 70,000 clones, 70% to 90% being singletons. Sequencing used PBMCs. Receptor source: a woman aged 18 to 35 in good health and CMV-seropositive.

The genes are TRBV5-6 and TRBJ2-5; 8 positions match TRBD1. The CDR3 sequence is 13 residues long. Germline V gene lookup returns CDR1 SGHDT and CDR2 YYEEEE. V shed 3 bases, J shed 5 bases, and the junction held 3 bases outside the gene matches. The CDR3 is CASSYTGGETQYF. CDR3 DNA: TGTGCCAGCAGCTACACAGGGGGGGAGACCCAGTACTTC.

The rearrangement uses TRBV28 and TRBJ2-4; D is ambiguous. The CDR3 has 15 amino acids. The germline CDR1 and CDR2 sequences are MDHEN and SYDVKM. V dropped 2 bases and J dropped 7 bases, with 15 bases sitting between them. CDR3 sequence (DNA): TGTGCCAGCAGTTTAATTGCCCATATCGGGAACATTCAGTACTTC. Protein sequence: CASSLIAHIGNIQYF. Full variable domain (outside the CDR3, taken from reference TRBV28 and TRBJ2-4): DVKVTQSSRYLVKRTGEKVFLECVQDMDHENMFWYRQDPGLGLRLIYFSYDVKMKEKGDIPEGYSVSREKKERFSLILESASTNQTSMYLCASSLIAHIGNIQYFGAGTRLSVL.

This chain links TRBV2 with TRBJ1-6; possibly TRBD1 for D (6 bases). In germline, CDR1 is SNHLY, CDR2 FYNNEI. Trimming stripped 3 bases from V and 10 bases from J, with 19 bases between. The CDR3 loop spans 16 amino acids. CDR3 amino acids: CASSDQGDNVISPLHF. The CDR3 DNA reads as TGTGCCAGCAGTGATCAAGGGGACAATGTTATATCACCCCTCCACTTT.

In its sample, this clone was seen once. The chain has TRBV30 and TRBJ1-2; 9 bases are shared with TRBD1. This CDR3 is 14 amino acids long. In germline, CDR1 is GTSNPN, CDR2 SVGIG (reference sequence). Trimming cost V 2 bases and J 8 bases; bases outside gene matches: 9. CDR3 in DNA: TGTGCCTGGAGTCCGGGACAGGGTCCCTGGGGCTACACCTTC. This encodes CAWSPGQGPWGYTF.

This CDR3 is CASTLTYSYEQYF. The CDR3, as DNA: TGTGCCAGCACCCTGACATACTCCTACGAGCAGTACTTC. The V call is TRBV2, the J call TRBJ2-7; no firm D call. Trimming removed 7 bases at V and 0 bases at J, with 10 bases between. CDR3 length: 13 amino acids. Per the germline V gene, CDR1 is SNHLY and CDR2 is FYNNEI.

The CDR3 nucleotides are TGTGCCAGCAGCTTAGTCGGGGGGTCGAACACCGGGGAGCTGTTTTTT. Its translation: CASSLVGGSNTGELFF. The chain couples TRBV7-9 to TRBJ2-2; TRBD2 aligns across 7 bases. V shed 1 base, J shed 0 bases, and the junction held 2 bases outside the gene matches. Germline assignment: CDR1 SEHNR and CDR2 FQNEAQ (reference sequence). The CDR3 sequence is 16 residues long.

The chain has TRBV18 and TRBJ1-4, with 8 bases matching TRBD1. Germline CDR1 is KGHSH and CDR2 is LQKENI. J gave up 0 bases and V 1 base, and 10 bases lay outside the gene matches. The CDR3 sequence is 19 residues long. The CDR3 bases are TGTGCCAGCTCACCACGGCGACAGGGGACAAATCCAACTAATGAAAAACTGTTTTTT. Encoded protein: CASSPRRQGTNPTNEKLFF.

The genes are TRBV29-1 and TRBJ1-2, with a weak D call TRBD1 (5 bases). Deletions cut 6 bases from V and 3 bases from J, with 14 bases between. The germline gives CDR1 SQVTM, CDR2 ANQGSEA. The CDR3 is made up of 13 amino acids. CDR3 residues: CSVEHGTDYGYTF. In nucleotides, the CDR3 is TGCAGCGTCGAGCACGGGACTGACTATGGCTACACCTTC.

This clone was found a few times. This rearrangement joins TRBV7-9 to TRBJ2-1; 11 bases map to TRBD2. Per the germline V gene, CDR1 is SEHNR and CDR2 is FQNEAQ (reference sequence). After removal of 6 bases from V and 0 bases from J, the junction contained 10 bases not matched to a gene. CDR3 size: 18 residues. The CDR3 loop reads CASSSPLTSGASYNEQFF. The CDR3 DNA reads as TGTGCCAGCAGTTCCCCCTTGACTAGCGGGGCCTCCTACAATGAGCAGTTCTTC.

The genes are TRBV2 and TRBJ2-1; 9 bases line up with TRBD1. Germline CDR1 and CDR2: SNHLY and FYNNEI. The length of the CDR3 is 12 residues. Unmatched junction bases numbered 8, after V lost 6 bases and J lost 14 bases. Here the CDR3 DNA reads TGTGCCAGCAGCATACAGGGGGCGGGGGAGTTCTTC. As protein: CASSIQGAGEFF.

The chain recombines TRBV28 with TRBJ2-7; 11 nucleotides line up with TRBD1. This CDR3 region has 15 residues. Germline V gene lookup returns CDR1 MDHEN and CDR2 SYDVKM. With 1 base clipped from V and 5 bases from J, the junction kept 4 bases outside the gene matches. CDR3 nucleotide sequence: TGTGCCAGCAGTTTATCGGACAGGGGGCACAACGAGCAGTACTTC. Translation gives CASSLSDRGHNEQYF.

CDR3 sequence: CASSQDSYYNEQFF. Written as DNA, the CDR3 is TGTGCCAGCAGTCAAGACAGCTACTACAATGAGCAGTTCTTC. The chain uses TRBV6-5 and TRBJ2-1; D perhaps matches TRBD1 (5 bases). The CDR3 is made up of 14 amino acids. Trimming removed 5 bases at V and 3 bases at J, with 11 bases between. CDR1 and CDR2 from the germline V gene are MNHEY and SVGAGI.

The chain recombines TRBV19 with TRBJ1-5, with 10 bases fitting TRBD1. The CDR3 contains 14 residues. V lost 4 bases and J lost 7; bases outside the gene matches: 4. The germline V gene has CDR1 LNHDA and CDR2 SQIVND (reference sequence). The CDR3 DNA sequence: TGTGCCAGTAGTACCGGGACAGGGGTCCAGCCCCAGCATTTT. Translated, it gives CASSTGTGVQPQHF.

The rearrangement joins TRBV6-5 to TRBJ2-3, with 7 positions matching TRBD2. In germline, CDR1 is MNHEY, CDR2 SVGAGI. This CDR3 is 13 amino acids long. Trimming at V came to 8 bases and at J to 6 bases, leaving 8 bases not matched to a gene. The CDR3 region has the DNA TGTGCCAGCGGTGGACTAGTGGTCGATACGCAGTATTTT. Its translation is CASGGLVVDTQYF.

The rearrangement joins TRBV9 to TRBJ2-3; a weak D match, TRBD2 (5 bases). The germline V gene has CDR1 SGDLS and CDR2 YYNGEE. V was shortened by 3 bases and J by 6 bases, with 8 bases between the two germline ends. The CDR3 is 12 amino acids. The CDR3 here is CASSEWEDTQYF. The CDR3 region has the DNA TGTGCCAGCAGCGAATGGGAGGATACGCAGTATTTT.

The chain couples TRBV7-2 to TRBJ1-3; possibly TRBD1 for D (6 bases). Germline V lookup: CDR1 SGHTA, CDR2 FQGNSA. The V gene lost 5 bases and the J gene lost 2 bases, with 13 bases spanning the gap. This CDR3 is 15 amino acids long. The CDR3 region has the DNA TGTGCCAGCAGCAAGGACAGCGGACCTGGAAACACCATATATTTT. It translates to CASSKDSGPGNTIYF.

The J gene is TRBJ2-1, the V gene TRBV4-1, with D hard to call. The germline V gene encodes CDR1 MGHRA and CDR2 YSYEKL. This CDR3 contains 13 residues. Trimming cost V 4 bases and J 8 bases, with 12 bases left between them. In DNA form, the CDR3 reads TGCGCCAGCAGCCCACCAAGTGAGTATGAGCAGTTCTTC. This sequence encodes CASSPPSEYEQFF.

The chain carries TRBV7-6 and TRBJ2-5; D is ambiguous. Germline V gene sequence: CDR1 SGHVS, CDR2 FNYEAQ. The CDR3 runs 12 residues. Trimming took 5 bases from V and 5 from J, leaving 9 bases between them. CDR3 bases: TGTGCCAGCAGCCAGATGCGGGAGACCCAGTACTTC. This sequence encodes CASSQMRETQYF.

The genes are TRBV7-8 and TRBJ1-5, with D hard to call. Germline-derived CDR1 and CDR2 are SGHVS and FQNEAQ. V lost 1 base and J 2 bases, leaving 15 bases between the germline ends. The CDR3 totals 17 residues. CDR3 DNA: TGTGCCAGCAGCTTAGGGTTCATCAGGCTGGGCAATCAGCCCCAGCATTTT. Amino acids: CASSLGFIRLGNQPQHF.

The gene calls are TRBV19 and TRBJ2-7, with 7 positions matching TRBD1. V was pared by 11 bases and J by 0 bases, with 13 bases of the junction left unmatched. CDR1 is LNHDA and CDR2 is SQIVND in the germline V gene (reference sequence). The CDR3 length is 15 residues. The DNA for the CDR3 is TGTGCCTCAAAAAGGGACAGTGTGAGCTCCTACGAGCAGTACTTC. It is translated as CASKRDSVSSYEQYF.

This chain joins TRBV5-5 and TRBJ2-1; 12 nucleotides agree with TRBD2. The germline V gene encodes CDR1 SGHKS and CDR2 YYEKEE (reference sequence). This CDR3 has 18 residues. The V and J ends lost 3 bases and 5 bases, in that order; junction bases with no gene match: 12. The CDR3 region is CASSYGLAGQTGDNEQFF. CDR3 DNA: TGTGCCAGCAGCTATGGACTAGCGGGACAGACTGGAGACAATGAGCAGTTCTTC.